The 17 T cell receptor beta chains listed next were all sequenced from one sample in a study of blood T cell repertoires in COVID-19. The table came from immunoSEQ multiplex PCR; TCRdb's copy has only in-frame clones and leaves some out. The table shows about 190,000 clones, with almost 80% occurring only once. Sequencing was carried out using peripheral blood. Receptor source: a man aged 55 to 70 with active or convalescent COVID-19.

The gene calls are TRBV7-3 and TRBJ1-6, with D perhaps TRBD1 (5 bases). The length of the CDR3 is 13 residues. The V end lost 2 bases, the J end lost 12 bases, and 11 bases lay between the germline ends. The germline V gene encodes CDR1 SGHTA and CDR2 FQGTGA. The chain's CDR3 is CASSLQQEGPLHF. The CDR3 DNA reads as TGTGCCAGCAGCTTACAACAGGAGGGACCCCTCCACTTT.

This clone appeared once. The chain joins TRBV18 to TRBJ2-5; D gene unclear. Trimming took 4 bases from V and 0 from J, leaving 6 bases between them. Per the germline V gene, CDR1 is KGHSH and CDR2 is LQKENI. This CDR3 has 13 amino acids. The chain's CDR3 is CASSLSYQETQYF. DNA for the CDR3: TGTGCCAGCTCACTTTCCTACCAAGAGACCCAGTACTTC.

The V gene is TRBV7-6, the J gene TRBJ2-7; TRBD2 might be the D (6 bases). Trimming shortened V by 6 bases and J by 1 base, and 16 bases separated the two germline ends. The CDR3 sequence is 15 residues long. Germline V CDR1 and CDR2: SGHVS, FNYEAQ. The CDR3 DNA reads TGTGCCAGCAGTCCAAGCGCAGGGAGGTCCTACGAGCAGTACTTC. Translated, it gives CASSPSAGRSYEQYF.

This chain joins TRBV28 and TRBJ2-7; D gene uncertain. This CDR3 is 12 amino acids long. The germline CDR1 and CDR2 sequences are MDHEN and SYDVKM. V gave up 5 bases and J gave up 4 bases, with 9 bases separating them. In DNA, the CDR3 is TGTGCCAGCAGTCCCCCCGTTTACGAGCAGTACTTC. Protein product: CASSPPVYEQYF.

The V call is TRBV10-3, the J call TRBJ1-4; no definite D call. The V end was cut by 0 bases, the J end by 8 bases, with 10 bases between. CDR1 and CDR2 from the germline V gene are ENHRY and SYGVKD. CDR3 length equals 14 residues. CDR3 loop: CAISESHMEEKLFF. DNA for the CDR3: TGTGCCATCAGTGAGTCTCACATGGAGGAAAAACTGTTTTTT.

The chain recombines TRBV7-6 with TRBJ2-3, with 12 bases matching TRBD2. The length of the CDR3 is 17 residues. Germline CDR1 and CDR2: SGHVS and FNYEAQ. J lost 0 bases, V lost 4 bases, and 5 bases had no gene match. The CDR3 reads CASSSGLAGTSTDTQYF. For the CDR3, the DNA is TGTGCCAGCAGCTCCGGACTAGCGGGAACTAGCACAGATACGCAGTATTTT.

The chain employs TRBV5-5 and TRBJ2-6; tentative D call: TRBD2 (6 bases). V lost 1 base and J lost 0, with 14 bases in between. CDR1 and CDR2 (germline): SGHKS, YYEKEE (reference sequence). The CDR3 contains 18 residues. The CDR3 DNA sequence: TGTGCCAGCAGCTTGATGATAGGAGGGCCCTCTGGGGCCAACGTCCTGACTTTC. Residues: CASSLMIGGPSGANVLTF.

The rearrangement uses TRBV12-3 or TRBV12-4 and TRBJ2-6; D unresolved. Trimming shortened V by 5 bases and J by 4 bases, and 6 bases separated the two germline ends. This CDR3 comprises 13 residues. The CDR3 region is CASSPTGANVLTF. CDR3 bases: TGTGCCAGCAGTCCCACAGGGGCCAACGTCCTGACTTTC.

CDR3 DNA sequence: TGTGCCAGCAGTACCGGGACTGGCCTCTACGAGCAGTACTTC. Translating it yields CASSTGTGLYEQYF. The V gene is TRBV6-5, the J gene TRBJ2-7; D possibly corresponds to TRBD2 (6 bases). Germline V gene lookup returns CDR1 MNHEY and CDR2 SVGAGI. V gave up 5 bases and J gave up 3 bases, with 14 bases separating them. This CDR3 is built from 14 residues.

The J gene is TRBJ2-3, the V gene TRBV19; 14 nucleotides align to TRBD2. The CDR3 is made up of 17 amino acids. Germline CDR1 reads LNHDA; CDR2 reads SQIVND (reference sequence). Trimming at V came to 7 bases and at J to 3 bases, leaving 9 bases not matched to a gene. Here the CDR3 reads CASNPGLAGVGTDTQYF. CDR3 in DNA: TGTGCCAGTAACCCGGGACTAGCGGGAGTAGGGACAGATACGCAGTATTTT.

The gene calls are TRBV9 and TRBJ2-5, with D tentatively TRBD2 (6 bases). Germline V lookup: CDR1 SGDLS, CDR2 YYNGEE. The V and J ends lost 4 bases and 1 base respectively, with 17 bases between them. This CDR3 comprises 16 residues. This chain's CDR3 is CASSPRQGGPQETQYF. The CDR3, as DNA: TGTGCCAGCAGCCCCCGGCAAGGAGGGCCCCAAGAGACCCAGTACTTC.

The chain links TRBV28 to TRBJ1-2, with D unresolved. V was clipped by 6 bases and J by 4 bases, with 18 bases between them. Germline V gene sequence: CDR1 MDHEN, CDR2 SYDVKM. This CDR3 comprises 15 residues. Here the CDR3 DNA reads TGTGCCAGCAGCCCCAGGATCCTACGGGGCTATGGCTACACCTTC. It specifies CASSPRILRGYGYTF.

The CDR3 protein is CASSSTGGQPQHF. The CDR3 DNA follows: TGTGCCAGCAGCTCCACAGGGGGACAGCCCCAGCATTTT. The genes are TRBV7-6 and TRBJ1-5, with 8 positions matching TRBD1. The V gene's germline CDR1 is SGHVS and CDR2 FNYEAQ. J was trimmed by 7 bases and V by 4 bases; bases with no gene match: 3. This CDR3 contains 13 residues. Variable domain in full (rest from reference TRBV7-6 and TRBJ1-5): GAGVSQSPRYKVTKRGQDVALRCDPISGHVSLYWYRQALGQGPEFLTYFNYEAQQDKSGLPNDRFSAERPEGSISTLTIQRTEQRDSAMYRCASSSTGGQPQHFGDGTRLSIL.

V usage is TRBV4-1 and J usage is TRBJ2-1; possibly TRBD2 for D (6 bases). V lost 0 bases to trimming and J lost 0 bases, with 12 bases between them. The CDR3 has 17 residues. The V gene's germline CDR1 is MGHRA and CDR2 YSYEKL. The CDR3 spells CASSQEGGINSYNEQFF. DNA of the CDR3: TGCGCCAGCAGCCAAGAGGGCGGGATAAACTCCTACAATGAGCAGTTCTTC.

The J gene is TRBJ1-4, the V gene TRBV15; D remains ambiguous. The germline gives CDR1 LNHNV, CDR2 YYDKDF (reference sequence). CDR3 length: 15 residues. V was cut by 0 bases and J by 3 bases, with 8 bases left in between. In DNA, the CDR3 is TGTGCCACCAGCAGAGATGGGGAGCCTAATGAAAAACTGTTTTTT. It encodes CATSRDGEPNEKLFF.

This clone has more than one count but fewer than ten. This chain uses TRBV7-3 with TRBJ2-1; TRBD2 matches 7 bases. The CDR3 consists of 13 residues. Trimming at V came to 5 bases and at J to 9 bases, leaving 7 bases not matched to a gene. Germline assignment: CDR1 SGHTA and CDR2 FQGTGA. The CDR3 coding sequence is TGTGCCAGCAGCCCATCCTCGGGGGGTGAGCAGTTCTTC. It specifies CASSPSSGGEQFF.

This sequence joins TRBV7-8 and TRBJ2-1, with 8 positions matching TRBD2. With 2 bases clipped from V and 4 bases from J, the junction kept 10 bases outside the gene matches. Germline V gene lookup returns CDR1 SGHVS and CDR2 FQNEAQ. This CDR3 spans 17 amino acids. The chain's CDR3 is CASSLKDGGRPYNEQFF. The CDR3 bases are TGTGCCAGCAGCTTAAAGGACGGCGGGAGGCCTTACAATGAGCAGTTCTTC.